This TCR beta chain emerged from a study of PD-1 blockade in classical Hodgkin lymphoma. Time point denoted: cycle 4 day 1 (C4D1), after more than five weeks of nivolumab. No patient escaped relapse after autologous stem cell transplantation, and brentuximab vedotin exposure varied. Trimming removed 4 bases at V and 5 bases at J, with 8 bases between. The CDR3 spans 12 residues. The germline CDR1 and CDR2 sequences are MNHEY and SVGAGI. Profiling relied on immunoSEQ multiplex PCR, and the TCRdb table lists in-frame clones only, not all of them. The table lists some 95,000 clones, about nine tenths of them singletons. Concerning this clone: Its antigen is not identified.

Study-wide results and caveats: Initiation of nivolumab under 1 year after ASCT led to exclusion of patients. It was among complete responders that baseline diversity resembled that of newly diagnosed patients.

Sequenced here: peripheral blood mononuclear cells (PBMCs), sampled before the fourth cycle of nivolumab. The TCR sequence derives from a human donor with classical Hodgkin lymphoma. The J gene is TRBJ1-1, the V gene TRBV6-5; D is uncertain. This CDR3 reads CASSSQRTEAFF. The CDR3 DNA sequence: TGTGCCAGCAGTTCACAGCGGACTGAAGCTTTCTTT.